This passage covers 18 T cell receptor beta chains from one sample sequenced in a study of shared clonotypes between healthy human individuals. Libraries were prepared by immunoSEQ multiplex PCR; TCRdb keeps only in-frame clonotypes and omits some of them. In the table there are 2 million to 2.5 million clones, 85% to 95% of which are singletons. Input material: naive CD4+ T cells from PBMCs. Subset specified: CD45RA+ positively selected. The receptor source for this set is a young man in good health. Some clones in this sample may be carry-over from other donors' samples.

A word on this clone: In the same sample, other DNA sequences code for this CDR3. The chain employs TRBV27 and TRBJ1-4; D perhaps matches TRBD1 (5 bases). CDR1 MNHEY and CDR2 SMNVEV come from the germline V gene (reference sequence). Trimming shortened V by 4 bases and J by 8 bases, and 11 bases separated the two germline ends. The CDR3 loop spans 13 amino acids. The DNA for the CDR3 is TGTGCCAGCAGTTCCCTTTGGGGCGAAAAACTGTTTTTT. It yields the protein CASSSLWGEKLFF.

This clone was counted once. Other DNA sequences from this sample encode an identical CDR3 as well. This chain's CDR3 is CASSGTVYGYTF. Here the CDR3 DNA reads TGTGCCAGCAGTGGGACAGTATATGGCTACACCTTC. V and J are TRBV6-1 and TRBJ1-2, with a tentative D call TRBD1 (6 bases). The CDR3 totals 12 residues. The V gene's germline CDR1 is MNHNS and CDR2 SASEGT. Trimming cost V 4 bases and J 5 bases, with 8 bases left between them.

This chain joins TRBV28 and TRBJ1-1; 7 bases agree with TRBD1. The V and J ends lost 5 bases and 7 bases, in that order; junction bases with no gene match: 13. CDR3 length equals 15 residues. Germline CDR1 and CDR2: MDHEN and SYDVKM. The CDR3 protein is CASSGSGTAKVEAFF. The CDR3 DNA sequence: TGTGCCAGCAGTGGATCCGGGACAGCCAAGGTTGAAGCTTTCTTT.

The chain carries TRBV10-1 and TRBJ2-1; tentatively, D is TRBD1 (8 bases). The germline V gene encodes CDR1 WNHNN and CDR2 SYGVQD (reference sequence). V dropped 3 bases and J dropped 9 bases, with 18 bases sitting between them. The CDR3 runs to 15 residues. As DNA, the CDR3 is TGCGCCAGCAGTGACGGGGGGACAGGAAGACCTGAGCAGTTCTTC. Translating gives CASSDGGTGRPEQFF.

The chain combines TRBV5-6 with TRBJ1-1, with D uncertain. The CDR3 sequence is 13 residues long. The germline CDR1 and CDR2 sequences are SGHDT and YYEEEE. Trimming removed 0 bases at V and 5 bases at J, with 8 bases between. The DNA for the CDR3 is TGTGCCAGCAGCTTGGGGGAGCGAACTGAAGCTTTCTTT. This encodes CASSLGERTEAFF.

The rearrangement links TRBV2 to TRBJ2-2, with 10 bases lining up with TRBD2. The germline V gene has CDR1 SNHLY and CDR2 FYNNEI. The CDR3 spans 15 residues. The J segment lost 4 bases and the V segment lost 7 bases, leaving 6 bases of the junction unmatched. The CDR3 coding sequence is TGTGCCAGCAACCTAGCGGGAGTAGGCACCGGGGAGCTGTTTTTT. Its protein product is CASNLAGVGTGELFF.

V and J are TRBV5-1 and TRBJ2-1, with 9 nucleotides matching TRBD1. Germline V CDR1 and CDR2: SGHRS, YFSETQ. Unmatched junction bases numbered 7, after V lost 3 bases and J lost 9 bases. The length of the CDR3 is 14 residues. DNA for the CDR3: TGCGCCAGCAGCTCGGGGACAGGGTTGGGTGAGCAGTTCTTC. It codes for CASSSGTGLGEQFF.

This chain uses TRBV7-3 with TRBJ2-1, with D hard to call. This CDR3 spans 15 amino acids. From germline, CDR1 is SGHTA and CDR2 FQGTGA. Trimming cost V 2 bases and J 0 bases, with 8 bases left between them. CDR3 sequence reads: CASSLFQRSYNEQFF. DNA for the CDR3: TGTGCCAGCAGCTTATTCCAGCGCTCCTACAATGAGCAGTTCTTC.

The CDR3 sequence: CASSQGELAGGLAKNIQYF. The CDR3 DNA sequence: TGTGCCAGCAGCCAAGGTGAACTAGCGGGAGGGCTAGCCAAAAACATTCAGTACTTC. V and J are TRBV4-2 and TRBJ2-4, with 13 bases fitting TRBD2. J gave up 0 bases and V 1 base, and 6 bases lay outside the gene matches. Germline V gene lookup returns CDR1 LGHNA and CDR2 YNFKEQ. This CDR3 spans 19 amino acids.

The V and J genes are TRBV14 and TRBJ2-5; 13 nucleotides match TRBD2. Germline CDR1 reads SGHDN; CDR2 reads FVKESK. The CDR3 is 16 residues long. The V gene end was trimmed by 4 bases and the J gene end by 0 bases; junction bases not matched to a gene: 2. As DNA, the CDR3 is TGTGCCAGCAGCCTGACTAGCGGGAGGTACCAAGAGACCCAGTACTTC. Protein: CASSLTSGRYQETQYF.

V gene TRBV11-2 combines with J gene TRBJ2-1, with 12 bases that match TRBD2. Losses at the gene ends were 6 bases for V and 7 bases for J; bases not matched to a gene: 7. Per the germline V gene, CDR1 is SGHAT and CDR2 is FQNNGV. The CDR3 sequence is 15 residues long. DNA of the CDR3: TGTGCCAGCAGGACGACTAGCGGGAGCGGGAATGAGCAGTTCTTC. Translating gives CASRTTSGSGNEQFF.

The chain is built from TRBV11-2 and TRBJ1-5; no firm D call. The V gene's germline CDR1 is SGHAT and CDR2 FQNNGV. Trimming removed 1 base from V and 11 bases from J, with 12 bases in between. The CDR3 consists of 13 residues. CDR3 loop: CASSLGLGFTQHF. The CDR3 nucleotides are TGTGCCAGCAGCTTAGGTTTGGGTTTCACCCAGCATTTT.

The V gene is TRBV27, the J gene TRBJ2-7; D may correspond to TRBD1 or TRBD2 (5 bases each). Trimming removed 4 bases from V and 3 bases from J, with 19 bases in between. CDR1 is MNHEY, CDR2 SMNVEV, per germline (reference sequence). This CDR3 is 16 amino acids long. The CDR3 loop reads CASSSGQTMTLYEQYF. CDR3 coding DNA: TGTGCCAGCAGTTCGGGGCAAACCATGACACTCTACGAGCAGTACTTC.

The rearrangement links TRBV30 to TRBJ2-3; 9 bases fit TRBD2. Looked up from germline, CDR1 is GTSNPN and CDR2 is SVGIG (reference sequence). The CDR3 runs 18 residues. J gave up 0 bases and V 0 bases, and 10 bases lay outside the gene matches. DNA for the CDR3: TGTGCCTGGAGTGTCGGGCGGGAGGGGACGGTGAGCACAGATACGCAGTATTTT. This translates into CAWSVGREGTVSTDTQYF.

The V call is TRBV5-1, the J call TRBJ2-7; D might be TRBD2 (5 bases). CDR1 is SGHRS and CDR2 is YFSETQ in the germline V gene. V lost 4 bases to trimming and J lost 2 bases, with 13 bases between them. CDR3 size: 14 residues. This CDR3 is CASSPRAATYEQYF. The CDR3 region has the DNA TGCGCCAGCAGCCCCCGAGCGGCCACCTACGAGCAGTACTTC.

The chain combines TRBV5-4 with TRBJ2-5; the D gene is possibly TRBD2 (5 bases). The germline V and J ends were trimmed by 2 bases and 3 bases, with 14 bases remaining between them. The CDR3 has 15 residues. The germline V gene encodes CDR1 SGHNT and CDR2 YYREEE (reference sequence). CDR3 amino acids: CASSFTGLLEETQYF. The CDR3 DNA sequence: TGTGCCAGCAGCTTTACCGGTCTACTAGAAGAGACCCAGTACTTC.

The rearrangement uses TRBV9 and TRBJ1-1, with 12 bases fitting TRBD1. Germline V gene data show CDR1 as SGDLS and CDR2 as YYNGEE. The V segment lost 3 bases and the J segment 5 bases; nucleotides outside the gene matches: 5. CDR3 length: 15 residues. CDR3 loop: CASSEGTGGLTEAFF. The CDR3 bases are TGTGCCAGCAGCGAAGGGACAGGGGGCCTAACTGAAGCTTTCTTT.

The rearrangement uses TRBV5-4 and TRBJ2-5; D unresolved. Trimming pared 5 bases from V and 5 bases from J, leaving 13 bases between. Germline V gene sequence: CDR1 SGHNT, CDR2 YYREEE (reference sequence). This CDR3 region has 13 residues. CDR3 DNA: TGTGCCAGCAGGGCCCCCCCTAGGGAGACCCAGTACTTC. Its translation is CASRAPPRETQYF. Combining the CDR3 with reference TRBV5-4 and TRBJ2-5 gives the whole variable domain ETGVTQSPTHLIKTRGQQVTLRCSSQSGHNTVSWYQQALGQGPQFIFQYYREEENGRGNFPPRFSGLQFPNYSSELNVNALELDDSALYLCASRAPPRETQYFGPGTRLLVL.